This TCR beta chain was retrieved from a study of blood T cell repertoires in COVID-19. The wider study: Samples of COVID-19 (acute and convalescent) were obtained from the United States, Italy and Spain. PBMCs, B-cell-depleted T cells, or T cells provided the cDNA or gDNA that made up the material.

Original processing notes: Scientists estimated how many nucleated cells there were by amplifying reference gene primers. Assay used: immunoSEQ multiplex PCR; TCRdb lists only in-frame clones, some missing. That table gives V, J and clone size, and the DNA gave D and trimming. In the table there are 250,000 or so clones, approximately 88% of which are singletons. CDR3 length: 11 amino acids. Deletions cut 7 bases from V and 7 bases from J, with 8 bases between. The table lists this clone with a count of one. The receptor comes from a woman aged 40 to 50 who had recovered from COVID-19. Sequencing was done on a sample of peripheral blood. The chain combines TRBV12-3 or TRBV12-4 with TRBJ2-1; unclear D gene. The CDR3: CASTLLNEQFF. DNA for the CDR3: TGTGCCAGCACCCTTTTGAATGAGCAGTTCTTC.